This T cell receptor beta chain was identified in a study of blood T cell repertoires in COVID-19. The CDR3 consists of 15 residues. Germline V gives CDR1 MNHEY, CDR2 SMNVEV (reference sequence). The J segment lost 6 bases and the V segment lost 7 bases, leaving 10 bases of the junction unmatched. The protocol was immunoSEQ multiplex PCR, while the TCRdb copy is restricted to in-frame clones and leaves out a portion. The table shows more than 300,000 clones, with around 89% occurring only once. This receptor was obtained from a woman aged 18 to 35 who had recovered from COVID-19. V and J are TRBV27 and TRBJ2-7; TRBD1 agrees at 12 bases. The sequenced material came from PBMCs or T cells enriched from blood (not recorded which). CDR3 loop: CASTPPGQGAVEQYF. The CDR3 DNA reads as TGTGCCAGCACCCCACCGGGACAGGGGGCAGTCGAGCAGTACTTC.